This passage covers 9 T cell receptor beta chains from one sample sequenced in a study of shared clonotypes between healthy human individuals. TCRdb keeps only in-frame clones here, not all; method: immunoSEQ multiplex PCR. Of about 380,000 clones listed, just over 95% were seen once; the top ten hold about 0.32%. Material: memory CD8+ T cells sorted from blood. Subset of the sample: CD45RO+ cells pooled with CCR7-negative TemRA cells. The receptors shown here come from a man younger than 45 in good health.

CDR3 residues: CASIEREVTGELFF. The CDR3 bases are TGTGCCAGCATAGAGCGGGAGGTTACCGGGGAGCTGTTTTTT. The J gene is TRBJ2-2, the V gene TRBV28; 9 bases are a match to TRBD2. Germline CDR1 is MDHEN and CDR2 is SYDVKM. J was trimmed by 5 bases and V by 7 bases; bases with no gene match: 5. The CDR3 is 14 residues long.

The gene calls are TRBV6-5 and TRBJ2-2; 8 nucleotides agree with TRBD1. V was clipped by 8 bases and J by 3 bases; unmatched bases: 8. Germline V gene data show CDR1 as MNHEY and CDR2 as SVGAGI. The length of the CDR3 is 15 residues. The CDR3: CASRVTGVDTGELFF. Here the CDR3 DNA reads TGTGCCAGCCGCGTGACAGGGGTGGACACCGGGGAGCTGTTTTTT.

The gene calls are TRBV4-1 and TRBJ2-2; perhaps D is TRBD1 or TRBD2 (5 bases each). The germline V gene has CDR1 MGHRA and CDR2 YSYEKL. The CDR3 has 15 amino acids. Trimming shortened V by 2 bases and J by 6 bases, and 13 bases separated the two germline ends. CDR3 in DNA: TGCGCCAGCAGCCAACCCGGTCGGGGCGCCGGGGAGCTGTTTTTT. Amino acids: CASSQPGRGAGELFF.

J is TRBJ1-4 and V is TRBV29-1; possible D gene TRBD1, 5 bases. The CDR3 contains 13 residues. Germline CDR1 is SQVTM and CDR2 is ANQGSEA. With 7 bases removed from V and 5 bases from J, the gap between germline ends came to 14 bases. The CDR3 spells CSARGEGNEKLFF. The CDR3, as DNA: TGCAGCGCTCGGGGGGAAGGCAATGAAAAACTGTTTTTT.

The chain recombines TRBV27 with TRBJ1-1; 8 bases align to TRBD1. V shed 7 bases and J 1 base; nucleotides not matched to a gene: 8. Germline V lookup: CDR1 MNHEY, CDR2 SMNVEV (reference sequence). CDR3 size: 15 residues. The CDR3 sequence is CASTPTGTGNTEAFF. The CDR3 DNA reads TGTGCCAGCACTCCTACCGGGACAGGGAACACTGAAGCTTTCTTT.

This clone showed up just once. The chain joins TRBV6-1 to TRBJ2-7, with 8 bases aligning to TRBD2. CDR1 is MNHNS and CDR2 is SASEGT in the germline V gene. This CDR3 is built from 14 residues. The trim removed 5 bases at V and 4 bases at J, leaving 7 bases unmatched. Written as DNA, the CDR3 is TGTGCCAGCAGTTCCCGGACTAGCTCTTACGAGCAGTACTTC. Protein product: CASSSRTSSYEQYF.

This chain links TRBV28 with TRBJ2-7, with D perhaps matching TRBD1 or TRBD2 (5 bases each). Trimming removed 2 bases from V and 2 bases from J, with 13 bases in between. This CDR3 spans 15 amino acids. The germline V gene encodes CDR1 MDHEN and CDR2 SYDVKM. CDR3 in amino acids: CASSLATRGPYEQYF. The CDR3 nucleotides are TGTGCCAGCAGTTTAGCCACCCGGGGCCCCTACGAGCAGTACTTC.

With respect to this clone: Additional DNA sequences in this sample encode the identical CDR3. This chain joins TRBV28 and TRBJ2-7; a possible D gene is TRBD2 (6 bases). Germline V lookup: CDR1 MDHEN, CDR2 SYDVKM. The CDR3 covers 13 residues. Between the trimmed V and J ends, which lost 2 bases and 3 bases, there was a span of 8 bases. The CDR3 nucleotides are TGTGCCAGCAGTTTAGGGGGGAACTACGAGCAGTACTTC. Translating gives CASSLGGNYEQYF.

This chain connects TRBV28 to TRBJ2-7; 12 nucleotides match TRBD2. The CDR3 consists of 14 residues. Unmatched junction bases numbered 0, after V lost 6 bases and J lost 0 bases. CDR1 and CDR2 (germline): MDHEN, SYDVKM. CDR3 sequence reads: CASRTSGSSYEQYF. The CDR3 nucleotides read TGTGCCAGCAGGACTAGCGGGAGCTCCTACGAGCAGTACTTC. The variable domain in full, with the rest retrieved from reference TRBV28 and TRBJ2-7, is DVKVTQSSRYLVKRTGEKVFLECVQDMDHENMFWYRQDPGLGLRLIYFSYDVKMKEKGDIPEGYSVSREKKERFSLILESASTNQTSMYLCASRTSGSSYEQYFGPGTRLTVT.